This T cell receptor (beta chain) originates from a study of T-cell reconstitution after alpha-beta-depleted transplantation in children (dated by TCRdb to 2016 to 2017). The study in broad terms: T-cell immune reconstitution after TCRalphabeta/CD19-depleted allogeneic hematopoietic cell transplantation in children was quantitatively tracked in the study by means of TCR repertoire profiling.

A distance of 10 bases separates the germline ends of V and J, which lose 4 bases and 4 bases respectively. Via the germline V gene (reference sequence), CDR1 is LNHNV and CDR2 YYDKDF. CDR3 length: 13 amino acids, cysteine to phenylalanine. Just the 39-base CDR3 DNA is kept, in frame starting at base 1. The sample's treatment or condition label is to be understood as: allogeneic hematopoietic cell transplantation with graft depleted of TCRalphabeta T cells and CD19 B cells. Transplant recipients were children who received TCRalphabeta/CD19-depleted allogeneic hematopoietic cell grafts. This clonotype was seen repeatedly, ten times or more. Its antigen is not yet known. Per-nucleotide qualities are absent, and no much larger clonotype sits a single base away. Libraries came from PCR. TCRdb names Illumina HiSeq 2500 as the instrument used. TCR library preparation used molecular barcoding, with unique molecular identifiers applied to normalize quantification of the TCRbeta repertoire. TCRdb applied fastp at Q25 and MiXCR to the public reads, then kept only in-frame beta chains. Rows are combined by CDR3 protein, so each entry shows the most common genes and DNA. The sample profile shows around 300,000 distinct CDR3 sequences; roughly 8.2% of them were found once. The ten largest make up 8.5% to 9.5% of the sample.

Here is what the overall study found, with its caveats: About two months after transplant, the apparently early recovery of alphabetaT-cell counts reportedly depended on just several hundred clones that had expanded rapidly and came from non-depleted graft cells. Hyperexpanded clone frequencies declined over subsequent months; after one year, T-cell counts and TCRbeta diversity were mostly attributed to newly produced T cells. The high TCRbeta diversity at day 60 in some patients was ascribed to recipient T cells and intrathymic progenitors that had survived conditioning.

The input for sequencing was peripheral blood, taken 360 days after TCRalphabeta/CD19-depleted stem cell transplant. The rearrangement joined TRBV15 to TRBJ1-2; a confident D gene designation cannot be given. The receptor comes from a female patient between 2 and 15 years old who had a stem cell transplant for Fanconi anemia, so the T cells may come from the graft donor. The sequenced DNA is TGTGCCACCAGCACTGGAGGATCCTATGGCTACACCTTC. It is translated as CATSTGGSYGYTF. The variable domain in full, with residues beyond the CDR3 obtained from the reference TRBV15 and TRBJ1-2 genes, is DAMVIQNPRYQVTQFGKPVTLSCSQTLNHNVMYWYQQKSSQAPKLLFHYYDKDFNNEADTPDNFQSRRPNTSFCFLDIRSPGLGDTAMYLCATSTGGSYGYTFGSGTRLTVV.